This T cell receptor beta chain was found in a study of shared clonotypes between healthy human individuals (dated by TCRdb to 2020 to 2022). Turning to the overall study: A couple of women and three men aged 18 to 49 years were included in the cohort. Libraries were prepared and TCR repertoires were sequenced by different laboratories using diverse techniques, in order to increase sequencing depth and limit assay-specific biases. Per donor, leukapheresis produced somewhere between about 0.9 and 9.5 billion PBMCs. The study deeply sequenced blood TCR repertoires of 5 or 6 healthy adults to estimate repertoire size and the extent of clonotype sharing between individuals. For each donor, CD4 naive and CD4 memory were each run on three plates, CD8 naive on two plates, and CD8 memory on one plate. General study outcomes and caveats: Rarefaction of sorted-subset datasets indicated incomplete sequencing despite the large sequencing depth. Based on pairwise subsampling, the degree of clonotype sharing among donors was expected to be affected by sequencing depth. Across a few donors, approximately 4.6% of naive CD4, 3% to 4% of naive CD8, under 2.5% of memory CD4, and 0.4% of memory CD8 clonotypes were shared. Estimated clonotype richness was generally larger for naive than for memory subsets. Sampling was restricted to blood, and TCR repertoires in tissue are likely to differ from TCR repertoires in blood. Compared with non-shared clonotypes, clonotypes shared by all four sorted-subset donors had higher generation probabilities. The genetic and exposure-history diversity represented was limited by the small number of donors.

Healthy HIV-negative adults with no recently reported acute infections or vaccinations were included as donors. Every donor was a Caucasian adult living in Nashville, Tennessee, USA. CD4+ T cells were enriched by magnetic negative selection, after which naive cells were positively selected on CD45RA and the negative fraction was taken as the memory subset. Blood was collected by leukapheresis, and PBMCs were isolated by Ficoll-Histopaque density gradient centrifugation and then cryopreserved in liquid nitrogen vapor phase. Analytical flow cytometry was used to check the purity and quantity of every magnetically sorted T cell population. From each sorted fraction, genomic DNA was isolated and quantified by UV absorbance on a Nanodrop 2000c. Using the deep immunoSEQ assay, multiplex PCR amplified TCR CDR3 regions from genomic DNA. Extracted genomic DNA from each cell subset was spread evenly across all wells of several immunoSEQ 96-well plates, with each plate serving as a replicate. For sorted subsets, approximately 200 ng of genomic DNA, equivalent to around 31,000 T cell genomes, went into each replicate PCR. Purified libraries were quantified with a Qubit 3.0 fluorometer, sized on a Bioanalyzer 2100, and re-quantified with the KAPA Library Quantification kit. Each immunoSEQ 96-well plate was sequenced on its own single-read 150-cycle Illumina NextSeq 550 flow cell. The source study handled its data this way. Because the immunoSEQ output included only junctional sequences and no quality scores, the filtering could not be the same as the filtering used for full-length reads. To assign V/J genes and CDR3, sequences were annotated using PyIR, a Python wrapper for IgBLAST v1.9, with IMGT germline references. Reads were filtered out if the reads had weak V/J assignments (E-value above 1e-6), no CDR3, stop codons, out-of-frame junctions, or ambiguous translated residues. V3J clonotypes were defined by identical inferred V gene, J gene, and CDR3 amino acid sequence. The percentage overlap between two repertoires was calculated by dividing the number of shared unique clonotypes by the size of the smaller repertoire. RTK rarefaction, the Chao1 estimator, and Recon v2.1 estimates of unobserved clonotypes were used to assess repertoire richness. Generation probabilities for all TCRbeta clonotypes obtained by the gDNA method from several donors were computed using OLGA. TCRdb retrieved this table from immuneACCESS and kept in-frame rearrangements only. Not all clones are present; in checked studies, unresolved V genes account for under half, and no reason is known for the remainder. The D gene and trimming were derived from the DNA, and the V and J assignments and clone size from that table. This sample is represented by some 2,400,000 clones; around 95% of them were singletons. In total, the top ten clones hold around 0.13% of the sample.

Reading from cysteine to phenylalanine, the CDR3 counts 14 amino acids. Only the CDR3 portion is preserved as DNA: 42 bases, with reading frame beginning at the first base. V lost 3 bases and J lost 7 bases, and the count of bases not matched to a germline gene is 8. Sequences SGHRS (CDR1) and YFSETQ (CDR2) are obtained from the germline V gene. About this clone: Its antigen has not been determined. Base qualities were left out, and no much larger clone turns up one base away.

The receptor chain draws on TRBV5-1 and TRBJ2-7, with 9 junctional bases fitting TRBD1. Sequencing used naive CD4+ T cells sorted from blood. The label giving this sample's cell subset or site can be read as: CD45RA+ positively selected. The clonotype comes from a man aged 18 to 30 in good health. The CDR3 reads CASSYGQGSSEQYF. The nucleotide sequence is given as TGCGCCAGCAGCTACGGACAGGGGTCTAGTGAGCAGTACTTC. With all but the CDR3 taken from the reference TRBV5-1 and TRBJ2-7 genes, the full variable domain is: KAGVTQTPRYLIKTRGQQVTLSCSPISGHRSVSWYQQTPGQGLQFLFEYFSETQRNKGNFPGRFSGRQFSNSRSEMNVSTLELGDSALYLCASSYGQGSSEQYFGPGTRLTVT.